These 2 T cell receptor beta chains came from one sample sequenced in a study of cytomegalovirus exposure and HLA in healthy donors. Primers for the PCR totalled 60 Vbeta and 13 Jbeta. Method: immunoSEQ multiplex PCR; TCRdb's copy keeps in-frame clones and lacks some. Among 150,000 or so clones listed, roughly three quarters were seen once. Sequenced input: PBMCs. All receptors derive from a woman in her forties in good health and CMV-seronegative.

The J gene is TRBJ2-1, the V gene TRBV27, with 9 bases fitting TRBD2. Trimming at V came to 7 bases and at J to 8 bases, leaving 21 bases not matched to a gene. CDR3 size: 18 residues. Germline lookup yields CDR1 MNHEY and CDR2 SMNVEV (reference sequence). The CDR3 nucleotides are TGTGCCAGCACCAGGACGCCTCTGGCGGGAGGGGTTGAAGATGAGCAGTTCTTC. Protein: CASTRTPLAGGVEDEQFF.

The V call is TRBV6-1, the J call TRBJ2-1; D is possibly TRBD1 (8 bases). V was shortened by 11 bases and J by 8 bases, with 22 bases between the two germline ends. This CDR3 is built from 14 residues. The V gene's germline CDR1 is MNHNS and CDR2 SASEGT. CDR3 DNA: TGTGCCTCCAATAGACAGGGGAGGGTCGATGAGCAGTTCTTC. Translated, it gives CASNRQGRVDEQFF.